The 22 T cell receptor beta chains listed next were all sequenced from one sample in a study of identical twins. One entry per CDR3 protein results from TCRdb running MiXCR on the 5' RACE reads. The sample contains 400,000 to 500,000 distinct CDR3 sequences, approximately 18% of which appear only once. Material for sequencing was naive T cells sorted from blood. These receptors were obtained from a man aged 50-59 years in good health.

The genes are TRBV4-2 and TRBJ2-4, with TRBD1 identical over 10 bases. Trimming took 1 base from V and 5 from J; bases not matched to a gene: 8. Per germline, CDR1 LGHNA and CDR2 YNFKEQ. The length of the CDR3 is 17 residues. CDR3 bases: TGTGCCAGCAGCCAAGCTCTCTTGACAGGGGGCCAAAACATTCAGTACTTC. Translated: CASSQALLTGGQNIQYF.

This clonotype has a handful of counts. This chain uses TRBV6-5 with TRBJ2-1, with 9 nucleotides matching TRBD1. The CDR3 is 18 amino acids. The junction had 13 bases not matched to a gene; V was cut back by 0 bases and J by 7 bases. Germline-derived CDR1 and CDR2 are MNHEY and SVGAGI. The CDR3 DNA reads TGTGCCAGCAGTTACTCGACAGGGGGGCCATCGGCGGGGAATGAGCAGTTCTTC. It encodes CASSYSTGGPSAGNEQFF.

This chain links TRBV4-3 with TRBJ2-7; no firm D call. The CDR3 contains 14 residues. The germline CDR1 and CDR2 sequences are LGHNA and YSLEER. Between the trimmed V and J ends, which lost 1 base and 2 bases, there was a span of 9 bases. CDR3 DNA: TGCGCCAGCAGCCAAGGCACCGTCGCCTACGAGCAGTACTTC. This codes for CASSQGTVAYEQYF.

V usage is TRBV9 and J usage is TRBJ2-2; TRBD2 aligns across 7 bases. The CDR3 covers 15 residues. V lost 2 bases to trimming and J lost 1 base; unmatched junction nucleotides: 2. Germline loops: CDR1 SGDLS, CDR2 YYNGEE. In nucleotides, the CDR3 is TGTGCCAGCAGCGTTGGGGGGGGGAACACCGGGGAGCTGTTTTTT. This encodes CASSVGGGNTGELFF.

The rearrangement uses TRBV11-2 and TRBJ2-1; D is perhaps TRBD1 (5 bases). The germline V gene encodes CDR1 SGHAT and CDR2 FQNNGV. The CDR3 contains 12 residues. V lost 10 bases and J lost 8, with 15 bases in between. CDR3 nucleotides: TGTGCCACCCGGGCAGGGCAGGATGAGCAGTTCTTC. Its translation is CATRAGQDEQFF. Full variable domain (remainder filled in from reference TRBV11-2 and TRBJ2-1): EAGVAQSPRYKIIEKRQSVAFWCNPISGHATLYWYQQILGQGPKLLIQFQNNGVVDDSQLPKDRFSAERLKGVDSTLKIQPAKLEDSAVYLCATRAGQDEQFFGPGTRLTVL.

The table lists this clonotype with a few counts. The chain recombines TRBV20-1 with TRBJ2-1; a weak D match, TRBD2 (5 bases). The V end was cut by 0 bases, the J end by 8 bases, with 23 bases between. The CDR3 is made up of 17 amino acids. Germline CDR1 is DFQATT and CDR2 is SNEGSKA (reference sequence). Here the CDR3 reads CSARDPGQRTMFDEQFF. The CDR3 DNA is TGCAGTGCTAGAGATCCCGGCCAGCGGACCATGTTCGATGAGCAGTTCTTC.

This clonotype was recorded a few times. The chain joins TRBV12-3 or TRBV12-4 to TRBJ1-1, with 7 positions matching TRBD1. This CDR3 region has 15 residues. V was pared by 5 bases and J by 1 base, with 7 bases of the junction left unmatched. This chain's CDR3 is CASSRQGVRNTEAFF. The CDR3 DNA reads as TGTGCCAGCAGTCGCCAGGGGGTTCGGAACACTGAAGCTTTCTTT.

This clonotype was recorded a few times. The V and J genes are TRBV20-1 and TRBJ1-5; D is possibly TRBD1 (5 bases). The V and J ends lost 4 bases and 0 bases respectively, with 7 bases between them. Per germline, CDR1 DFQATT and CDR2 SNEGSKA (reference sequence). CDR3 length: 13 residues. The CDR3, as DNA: TGCAGTGCTAAAGGGGATAGCAATCAGCCCCAGCATTTT. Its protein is CSAKGDSNQPQHF.

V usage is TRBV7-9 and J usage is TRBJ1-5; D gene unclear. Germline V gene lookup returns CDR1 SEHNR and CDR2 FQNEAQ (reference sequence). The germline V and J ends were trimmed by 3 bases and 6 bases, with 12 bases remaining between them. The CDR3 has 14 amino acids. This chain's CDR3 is CASSLGETSQPQHF. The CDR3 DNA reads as TGTGCCAGCAGCTTGGGCGAGACGAGTCAGCCCCAGCATTTT. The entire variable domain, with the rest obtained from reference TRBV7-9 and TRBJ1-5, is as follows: DTGVSQNPRHKITKRGQNVTFRCDPISEHNRLYWYRQTLGQGPEFLTYFQNEAQLEKSRLLSDRFSAERPKGSFSTLEIQRTEQGDSAMYLCASSLGETSQPQHFGDGTRLSIL.

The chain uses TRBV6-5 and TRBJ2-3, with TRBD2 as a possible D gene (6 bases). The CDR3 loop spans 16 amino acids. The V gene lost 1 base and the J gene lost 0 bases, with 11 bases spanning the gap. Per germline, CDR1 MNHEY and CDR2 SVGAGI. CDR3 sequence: CASSYWVGGSTDTQYF. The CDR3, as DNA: TGTGCCAGCAGTTACTGGGTCGGGGGAAGCACAGATACGCAGTATTTT.

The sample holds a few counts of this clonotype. This CDR3 reads CASSLAGDNEKLFF. The CDR3, as DNA: TGTGCCAGCAGTTTGGCCGGAGATAATGAAAAACTGTTTTTT. The chain has TRBV12-3 or TRBV12-4 and TRBJ1-4, with unresolved D. This CDR3 is built from 14 residues. Trimming took off 3 bases at V and 4 bases at J, with 9 bases between the two ends.

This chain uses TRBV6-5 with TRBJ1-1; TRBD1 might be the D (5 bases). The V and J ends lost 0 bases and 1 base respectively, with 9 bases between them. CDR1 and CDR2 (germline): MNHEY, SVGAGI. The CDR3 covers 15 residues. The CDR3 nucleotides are TGTGCCAGCAGTTACTCGGGGGGGTGGAACACTGAAGCTTTCTTT. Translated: CASSYSGGWNTEAFF.

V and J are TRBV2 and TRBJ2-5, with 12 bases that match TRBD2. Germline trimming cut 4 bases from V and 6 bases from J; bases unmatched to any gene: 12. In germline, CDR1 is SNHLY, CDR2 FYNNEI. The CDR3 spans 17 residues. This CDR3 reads CASSATYLAGGQKTQYF. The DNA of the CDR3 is TGTGCCAGCAGTGCAACGTATCTAGCGGGGGGGCAGAAGACCCAGTACTTC.

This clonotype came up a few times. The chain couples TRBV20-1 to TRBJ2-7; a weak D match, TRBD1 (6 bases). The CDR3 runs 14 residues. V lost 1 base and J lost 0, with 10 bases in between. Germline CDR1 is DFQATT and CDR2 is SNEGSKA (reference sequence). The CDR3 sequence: CSARVTGLSYEQYF. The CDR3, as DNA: TGCAGTGCTAGAGTGACAGGTCTCTCCTACGAGCAGTACTTC.

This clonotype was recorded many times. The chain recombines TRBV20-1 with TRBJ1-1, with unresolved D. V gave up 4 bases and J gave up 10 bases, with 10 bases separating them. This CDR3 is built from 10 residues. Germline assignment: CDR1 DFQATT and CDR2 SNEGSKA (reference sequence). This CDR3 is CSAKRETAFF. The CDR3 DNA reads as TGCAGTGCTAAAAGGGAGACAGCTTTCTTT.

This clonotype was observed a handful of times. Here the CDR3 reads CASSLGRYYNEQFF. The CDR3 coding sequence is TGTGCCAGCAGCTTAGGCAGGTACTACAATGAGCAGTTCTTC. The rearrangement uses TRBV13 and TRBJ2-1; D is unclear. With 0 bases removed from V and 3 bases from J, the gap between germline ends came to 6 bases. The CDR3 has 14 residues. Germline loops: CDR1 PRHDT, CDR2 FYEKMQ (reference sequence). Supplemented by reference TRBV13 and TRBJ2-1, the full variable domain reads AAGVIQSPRHLIKEKRETATLKCYPIPRHDTVYWYQQGPGQDPQFLISFYEKMQSDKGSIPDRFSAQQFSDYHSELNMSSLELGDSALYFCASSLGRYYNEQFFGPGTRLTVL.

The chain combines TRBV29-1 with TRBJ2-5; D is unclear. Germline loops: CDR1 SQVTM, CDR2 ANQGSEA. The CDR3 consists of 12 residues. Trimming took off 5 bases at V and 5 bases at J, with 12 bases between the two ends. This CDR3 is CSVLDQWETQYF. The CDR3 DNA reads TGCAGCGTTTTAGACCAATGGGAGACCCAGTACTTC.

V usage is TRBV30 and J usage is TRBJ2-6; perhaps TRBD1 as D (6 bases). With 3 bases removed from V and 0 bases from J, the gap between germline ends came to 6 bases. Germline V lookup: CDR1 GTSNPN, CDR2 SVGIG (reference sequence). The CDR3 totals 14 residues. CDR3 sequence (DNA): TGTGCCTGGAGGACAGGCTCTGGGGCCAACGTCCTGACTTTC. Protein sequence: CAWRTGSGANVLTF.

Here the CDR3 reads CATSDRSAGAYEQFF. The CDR3, as DNA: TGTGCCACCAGTGATCGCTCAGCGGGAGCCTATGAGCAGTTCTTC. The gene calls are TRBV24-1 and TRBJ2-1; 8 nucleotides match TRBD2. There are 15 residues in the CDR3. Per the germline V gene, CDR1 is KGHDR and CDR2 is SFDVKD. Losses at the gene ends were 3 bases for V and 8 bases for J; bases not matched to a gene: 8.

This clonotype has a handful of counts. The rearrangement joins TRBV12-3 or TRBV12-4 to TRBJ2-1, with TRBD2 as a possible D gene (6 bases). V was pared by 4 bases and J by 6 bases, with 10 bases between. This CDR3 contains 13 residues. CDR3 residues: CASSSISGNEQFF. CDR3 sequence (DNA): TGTGCCAGCAGTTCAATTAGCGGCAATGAGCAGTTCTTC.

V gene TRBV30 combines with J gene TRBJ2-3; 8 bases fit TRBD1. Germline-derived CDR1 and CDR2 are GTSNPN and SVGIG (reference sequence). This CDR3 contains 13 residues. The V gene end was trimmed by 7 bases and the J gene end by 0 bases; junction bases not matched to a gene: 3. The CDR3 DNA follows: TGTGCCTCTGACAGGGGTAGCACAGATACGCAGTATTTT. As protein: CASDRGSTDTQYF.

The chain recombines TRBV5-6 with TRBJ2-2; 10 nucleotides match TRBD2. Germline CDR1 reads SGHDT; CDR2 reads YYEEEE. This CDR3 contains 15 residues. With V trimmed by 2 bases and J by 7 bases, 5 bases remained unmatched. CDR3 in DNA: TGTGCCAGCAGCTTTGCTAGCGGGAGAATCGGGGAGCTGTTTTTT. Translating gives CASSFASGRIGELFF.